In its sample, the clone carrying this T cell receptor beta chain was seen many times. As yet, its antigen is unknown. TCRdb re-derived calls from the 5' RACE reads in MiXCR, one entry per CDR3 protein. The table has roughly 120,000 distinct CDR3 sequences, 6.5% to 8% seen once. This entry belongs to a study of T cells after yellow fever vaccination. This CDR3 spans 13 amino acids. In germline, CDR1 is SGHVS, CDR2 FQNEAQ. V lost 5 bases and J 7 bases, leaving 12 bases between the germline ends. Study-level points and caveats: High-abundance clonotypes from the bulk population could contaminate FACS-sorted repertoires. Post-booster repertoires contained most primary-vaccination clones again (roughly 97% CD4, about 90% CD8).

V gene TRBV7-8 combines with J gene TRBJ1-3; possibly TRBD1 for D (5 bases). The sequence was collected from a man in his late teens or twenties who received the YFV17D yellow fever vaccine. Sequences were derived from CD4+ T cells sorted from PBMCs, sampled roughly 10 days after the first yellow fever vaccination. The DNA for the CDR3 is TGTGCCAGCAGCCCAGACAGTTACAACACCATATATTTT. This codes for CASSPDSYNTIYF. Full variable domain (missing parts from reference TRBV7-8 and TRBJ1-3): GAGVSQSPRYKVAKRGQDVALRCDPISGHVSLFWYQQALGQGPEFLTYFQNEAQLDKSGLPSDRFFAERPEGSVSTLKIQRTQQEDSAVYLCASSPDSYNTIYFGEGSWLTVV.